This T cell receptor beta chain is from a study of T cell repertoires in cytomegalovirus infection. Study-wide background: A matching HLA type, together with CMV infection, was signaled by public TCR beta signatures. Findings of the study overall: Identification of carriers of CMV plus the relevant HLA was performed using cumulative public TCR beta family frequency. Clonotype analysis showed dominance of the ex vivo response by HLA-C-restricted CMV-specific TCR beta clonotypes.

Via MiXCR, TCRdb re-called the reads, giving one row per CDR3 protein. Of hundreds of thousands of distinct CDR3 sequences in the sample, approximately 18% were seen once. CDR3 size: 14 residues. V lost 4 bases to trimming and J lost 4 bases, with 13 bases between them. The V gene's germline CDR1 is SNHLY and CDR2 FYNNEI. This clonotype turned up a few times. Its matching antigen is unknown. The chain links TRBV2 to TRBJ2-5, with D uncertain. The source material was PBMCs. This TCR derives from a human donor in good health (CMV status not recorded). Some clones in this sample may be carry-over from other donors' samples. CDR3 coding DNA: TGTGCCAGCAGTGTGAGGTCCAGTGGAGAGACCCAGTACTTC. As protein: CASSVRSSGETQYF.